This T cell receptor beta chain comes out of a study of T-cell reconstitution after alpha-beta-depleted transplantation in children. Library preparation (for TCRbeta) was performed with unique molecular identifiers. TCRdb used MiXCR to reprocess the PCR reads, holding one entry per CDR3 protein. The sample has a few hundred thousand distinct CDR3 sequences, 13% seen once; the top ten hold over 2%. This clonotype has at least ten counts. Its antigen is not known. Study-level results: At day 60, the high TCRbeta diversity found in some patients originated from recipient T cells and thymic progenitors that had survived. Reports say that about two months after transplant, the alpha-beta T cells came out of several hundred graft clones that had expanded.

The source was PBMCs, mostly from graft donor cells, collected 360 days after TCRalphabeta/CD19-depleted stem cell transplant. The sequence was obtained from a male patient younger than 18 who had a stem cell transplant for acute myeloid leukemia, so the T cells may come from the graft donor.

CDR3 coding DNA: TGTGCCAGCAGCTTACAGGGATTAGCACTCACAGATACGCAGTATTTT. Translating gives CASSLQGLALTDTQYF. The J gene is TRBJ2-3, the V gene TRBV7-6, with a weak D call TRBD1 (5 bases). The CDR3 length is 16 residues. Germline CDR1 SGHVS, CDR2 FNYEAQ. Deletions cut 2 bases from V and 2 bases from J, with 14 bases between. Using reference TRBV7-6 and TRBJ2-3 for the parts outside the CDR3, the full variable domain is GAGVSQSPRYKVTKRGQDVALRCDPISGHVSLYWYRQALGQGPEFLTYFNYEAQQDKSGLPNDRFSAERPEGSISTLTIQRTEQRDSAMYRCASSLQGLALTDTQYFGPGTRLTVL.